A selection of T cell receptor beta chains follows, all from one sample in a study of blood T cell repertoires in COVID-19. The data were produced by immunoSEQ multiplex PCR, yet TCRdb's version contains in-frame clones alone and is incomplete. The sample includes over 300,000 clones, around 87% of them seen just once. Input material: PBMCs or T cells enriched from blood (not recorded which). All receptors come from a woman younger than 45 with acute COVID-19. The conserved cysteine and the conserved F or W are not part of the CDR3 here.

TRBV6-5	TRBJ2-7	ASRQGVTYEQY
TRBV15	TRBJ1-4	ATSRWAGTGFQKLF
TRBV2	TRBJ2-5	ASSTSGVKETQY
TRBV15	TRBJ1-3	ATTQGSGNTIY
TRBV24-1	TRBJ1-5	ATSDSAGNQPQH
TRBV27	TRBJ2-1	ASSVSGTSGFFSSYNEQF
TRBV29-1	TRBJ1-4	SVTGQLNEKLF
TRBV19	TRBJ2-1	ASSMFGGTSGNEQF
TRBV4-1	TRBJ1-5	ASSQWVQGNQPQH
TRBV12-3/TRBV12-4	TRBJ1-2	ASSLTGTGYT
TRBV18	TRBJ1-1	ASSPTAGMNTEAF
TRBV7-9	TRBJ1-4	ASSFGGAGEKLF
TRBV24-1	TRBJ2-2	ATSDPGLVTGELF
TRBV6-2/TRBV6-3	TRBJ1-2	ASSGSNYGYT
TRBV7-2	TRBJ2-7	ASSLVRTSHEQY
TRBV6-4	TRBJ2-3	ASSAGGSTDTQY
TRBV7-8	TRBJ2-1	ASSSPRRRESGDEQF
TRBV28	TRBJ1-5	ASSWGTPDQPQH
TRBV5-6	TRBJ2-7	ASSDNGGTVFYEQY
TRBV5-1	TRBJ1-3	ASSLAQGNTIY
TRBV6-1	TRBJ1-2	ASSEGLGGPGYGYT
TRBV5-6	TRBJ2-7	ASRSVGQGTNTYSYEQY
TRBV27	TRBJ2-5	ASSSQRGGVETQY
TRBV19	TRBJ2-3	ASSFLGTTSTDTQY
TRBV29-1	TRBJ2-6	SVEHRLNSGANVLT
TRBV24-1	TRBJ2-1	ATSRGRAGPSGRGANNEQF
TRBV6-5	TRBJ2-7	ASSYSKGRQNYEQY
TRBV19	TRBJ2-3	ASSMGRGSDTDTQY
TRBV27	TRBJ1-1	ASSFSPIPQGEGNTEAF
TRBV24-1	TRBJ1-6	ATAPGGNNSPLH
TRBV6-1	TRBJ2-1	ASSEAIRGGSYNEQF
TRBV2	TRBJ2-7	ASSPDRGTLREQY
TRBV4-2	TRBJ1-4	ASSQEEGGKLF
TRBV7-2	TRBJ2-2	ASNWWGPGELF
TRBV5-1	TRBJ2-5	ASRRRATGGGREETQY
TRBV5-1	TRBJ1-6	ASSRGTADNSPLH
TRBV12-3/TRBV12-4	TRBJ1-6	ASRRTVNSPLH
TRBV19	TRBJ2-5	ASSTSGWETQY
TRBV19	TRBJ2-2	ASRPGQGLSGELF
TRBV28	TRBJ1-4	ASSLTGAREKLF
TRBV7-2	TRBJ1-6	ASSLRTAFNSPLH
TRBV5-1	TRBJ2-3	ASSSGLAGGLATDTQY
TRBV2	TRBJ1-1	ASSAYQGVGTEAF
TRBV6-2/TRBV6-3	TRBJ2-1	ASSYSPAGALYNEQF
TRBV30	TRBJ1-5	AWSVGQNNQPQH
TRBV5-1	TRBJ2-6	ASRAGDSGANVLT
TRBV2	TRBJ1-1	ASSEASVNTEAF
TRBV6-5	TRBJ1-5	ASSYTGGVNQPQH
TRBV29-1	TRBJ1-4	SADRGRGEKLF
TRBV14	TRBJ2-2	ASSHDRGRVTGELF